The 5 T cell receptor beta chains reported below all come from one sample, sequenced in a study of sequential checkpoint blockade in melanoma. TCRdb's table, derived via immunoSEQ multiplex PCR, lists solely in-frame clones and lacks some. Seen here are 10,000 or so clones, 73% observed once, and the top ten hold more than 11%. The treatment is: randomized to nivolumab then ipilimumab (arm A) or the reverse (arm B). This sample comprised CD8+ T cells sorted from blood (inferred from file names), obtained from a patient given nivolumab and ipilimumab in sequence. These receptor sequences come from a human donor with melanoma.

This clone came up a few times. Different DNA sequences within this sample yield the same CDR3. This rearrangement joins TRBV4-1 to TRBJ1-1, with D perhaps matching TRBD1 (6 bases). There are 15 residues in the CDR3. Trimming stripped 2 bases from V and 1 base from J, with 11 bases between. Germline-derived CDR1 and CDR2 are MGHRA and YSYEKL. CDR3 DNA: TGCGCCAGCAGCCAAACAGGACAGACGAACACTGAAGCTTTCTTT. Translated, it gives CASSQTGQTNTEAFF.

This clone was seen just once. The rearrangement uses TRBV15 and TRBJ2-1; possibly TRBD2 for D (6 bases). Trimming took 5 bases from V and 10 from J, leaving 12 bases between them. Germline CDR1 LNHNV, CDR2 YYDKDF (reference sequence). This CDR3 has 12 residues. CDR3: CATSGGLPEQFF. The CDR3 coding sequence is TGTGCCACCAGCGGGGGACTCCCGGAGCAGTTCTTC.

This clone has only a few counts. The CDR3 region has the DNA TGTGCCAGCAGCCCTGGGACAGCCCCCCAGCAGTACTTC. Translated, it gives CASSPGTAPQQYF. The gene calls are TRBV7-2 and TRBJ2-7; TRBD1 aligns across 7 bases. V trimming: 5 bases; J trimming: 8 bases; junction bases outside the gene matches: 9. From germline, CDR1 is SGHTA and CDR2 FQGNSA. This CDR3 contains 13 residues. The full variable domain, in which reference TRBV7-2 and TRBJ2-7 provide the parts outside the CDR3, is GAGVSQSPSNKVTEKGKDVELRCDPISGHTALYWYRQSLGQGLEFLIYFQGNSAPDKSGLPSDRFSAERTGGSVSTLTIQRTQQEDSAVYLCASSPGTAPQQYFGPGTRLTVT.

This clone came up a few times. This CDR3 reads CASSSDRVIEKLFF. The CDR3 DNA sequence: TGTGCCAGCAGCTCGGACAGGGTAATTGAAAAACTGTTTTTT. The chain is built from TRBV14 and TRBJ1-4; 8 bases are a match to TRBD1. This CDR3 comprises 14 residues. V shed 5 bases and J 7 bases; nucleotides not matched to a gene: 6. Per germline, CDR1 SGHDN and CDR2 FVKESK. The full variable domain, in which reference TRBV14 and TRBJ1-4 provide the parts outside the CDR3, is EAGVTQFPSHSVIEKGQTVTLRCDPISGHDNLYWYRRVMGKEIKFLLHFVKESKQDESGMPNNRFLAERTGGTYSTLKVQPAELEDSGVYFCASSSDRVIEKLFFGSGTQLSVL.

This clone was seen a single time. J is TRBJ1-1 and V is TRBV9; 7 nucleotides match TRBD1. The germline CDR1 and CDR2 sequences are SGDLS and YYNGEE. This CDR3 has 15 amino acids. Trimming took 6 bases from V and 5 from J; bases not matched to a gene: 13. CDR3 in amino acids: CASTPPTGSGTEAFF. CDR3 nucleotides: TGTGCCAGCACCCCGCCGACAGGGAGCGGAACTGAAGCTTTCTTT.